This T cell receptor (beta chain) appears in the sequencing data of a study of T cell changes during pregnancy in multiple sclerosis. CDR1 and CDR2 from the germline V gene are SGDLS and YYNGEE. The CDR3 covers 15 residues. V was clipped by 3 bases and J by 4 bases, with 15 bases between them. TCRdb's copy holds only in-frame clones and misses some; the assay was immunoSEQ multiplex PCR. The repertoire holds fewer than 15,000 clones, with approximately 86% as singletons. The receptor comes from a female donor with multiple sclerosis, enrolled in a pregnancy study. V and J are TRBV9 and TRBJ2-3; tentative D call: TRBD2 (6 bases). The source was CD8+ T cells from peripheral blood mononuclear cells, collected in the first trimester of pregnancy. Written as DNA, the CDR3 is TGTGCCAGCAGCGAGGAGGGCCGTGGCGCAGATACGCAGTATTTT. It encodes CASSEEGRGADTQYF.